The sequence of this T cell receptor beta chain was determined in a study of blood T cell repertoires in COVID-19. About the research overall: Acute-phase and convalescent COVID-19 samples originated in the United States, Italy and Spain. The analysed material was cDNA or gDNA that came from T cells, B-cell-depleted T cells, or PBMCs.

In the study's own analysis: Counts of nucleated cells, estimated from reference gene primer amplification, were obtained. Measured with immunoSEQ multiplex PCR; TCRdb has only the in-frame clones, and not every one. V and J calls and clone size come straight from that table; D and trimming were deduced from the DNA. The table lists about 260,000 clones, roughly nine tenths of them singletons, with approximately 9.8% in the top ten. V lost 5 bases and J 4 bases, leaving 21 bases between the germline ends. The germline V gene has CDR1 SGHRS and CDR2 YFSETQ. This CDR3 region has 17 residues. The specimen was peripheral blood. This chain connects TRBV5-1 to TRBJ2-2; TRBD2 is a possible D gene (5 bases). This sequence originates from a man aged 40-55 years who had recovered from COVID-19. CDR3 in DNA: TGCGCCAGCAGTCGAACCCGCGGACTCCCGCGCACCGGGGAGCTGTTTTTT. This translates into CASSRTRGLPRTGELFF.